This T cell receptor (beta chain) was recovered during a study of T cell repertoires in aging, cancer and after chemotherapy. Study in general: Millions of TCR reads were in the whole dataset.

The template was genomic DNA from peripheral blood, not RNA. A mixed TRB-A/B primer pool amplified rearranged TRB by multiplex touch-down PCR. TCRdb itself ran the multiplex PCR reads through MiXCR, one entry per CDR3 protein. The sample yields under 2,500 distinct CDR3 sequences, 40% to 55% seen once. Trimming left V 1 base short and J 3 bases short, with 9 bases between. Germline CDR1 is MNHEY and CDR2 is SVGEGT. The CDR3 loop spans 14 amino acids. This clonotype was seen a few times. Sequencing used blood. The chain has TRBV6-2 or TRBV6-3 and TRBJ1-2; a possible D gene is TRBD1 (5 bases). The receptor's source is a human donor with a solid tumor. The CDR3, as DNA: TGTGCCAGCAGTTACTACGACAGAGACTATGGCTACACCTTC. This encodes CASSYYDRDYGYTF.